These T cell receptor beta chains were read from a single sample in a study. In TCRdb, the RT-PCR reads were re-called with MiXCR into one record per CDR3 protein. The table has more than 550,000 distinct CDR3 sequences, 11% to 15% seen once. Sequencing input: memory CD4+ T cells from blood. These receptors came from a female donor in good health, serving as a healthy control. Each CDR3 is given with its conserved first and last residue. The order of the fields is CDR3 DNA, CDR3 protein, J gene, V gene, clone size, D gene. D genes are given only for firm matches. Clone size is stated in some rows and not others, as once, few, many or a class when expanded.

cdr3_nt: TGCAGTGCCCGGACAGGGGGCGGCACAGATACGCAGTATTTT
cdr3_aa: CSARTGGGTDTQYF
j_call: TRBJ2-3
v_call: TRBV20-1
clone_size: many
d_call: TRBD1

cdr3_nt: TGTGCCAGCAGTCCAGTACAGGGTTTTGGGAATCAGCCCCAGCATTTT
cdr3_aa: CASSPVQGFGNQPQHF
j_call: TRBJ1-5
v_call: TRBV12-3/TRBV12-4
clone_size: NA
d_call: NA

cdr3_nt: TGCAGTGTCTCCTGGGGGGGAGGAGTTACGCAGTATTTT
cdr3_aa: CSVSWGGGVTQYF
j_call: TRBJ2-3
v_call: TRBV20-1
clone_size: NA
d_call: TRBD2

cdr3_nt: TGTGCCAGCAGATTGACTAGCGGGAAGCTCAGCTCCTACAATGAGCAGTTCTTC
cdr3_aa: CASRLTSGKLSSYNEQFF
j_call: TRBJ2-1
v_call: TRBV6-2/TRBV6-3
clone_size: few
d_call: TRBD2

cdr3_nt: TGTGCCAGCAGTCCCGAAGTGGGAGATACGCAGTATTTT
cdr3_aa: CASSPEVGDTQYF
j_call: TRBJ2-3
v_call: TRBV2
clone_size: few
d_call: NA

cdr3_nt: TGTGCCAGCAGTTACCAATCTAGTGTAACAGATACGCAGTATTTT
cdr3_aa: CASSYQSSVTDTQYF
j_call: TRBJ2-3
v_call: TRBV6-5
clone_size: many
d_call: NA

cdr3_nt: TGCAGCGTTGTACCGGGACAGACATACAATGAGCAGTTCTTC
cdr3_aa: CSVVPGQTYNEQFF
j_call: TRBJ2-1
v_call: TRBV29-1
clone_size: many
d_call: TRBD1

cdr3_nt: TGCAGCGTTGAAGATCAGGCCACCGCTAACTATGGCTACACCTTC
cdr3_aa: CSVEDQATANYGYTF
j_call: TRBJ1-2
v_call: TRBV29-1
clone_size: many
d_call: NA

cdr3_nt: TGCGCCAGCAGCGGGGGACTAGCGGGAGGAGAGACCCAGTACTTC
cdr3_aa: CASSGGLAGGETQYF
j_call: TRBJ2-5
v_call: TRBV5-1
clone_size: NA
d_call: TRBD2

cdr3_nt: TGCAGTGCTAGAGATCCGGGCCATGAGCAGTTCTTC
cdr3_aa: CSARDPGHEQFF
j_call: TRBJ2-1
v_call: TRBV20-1
clone_size: few
d_call: NA

cdr3_nt: TGTGCCAGCAGTCCGGGACTAGCGGGACCAGCTGAGTTCTTC
cdr3_aa: CASSPGLAGPAEFF
j_call: TRBJ2-1
v_call: TRBV6-1
clone_size: many
d_call: TRBD2

cdr3_nt: TGCGCCAGCAGCCCGGACGGCTACGAGCAGTACTTC
cdr3_aa: CASSPDGYEQYF
j_call: TRBJ2-7
v_call: TRBV7-2
clone_size: many
d_call: NA

cdr3_nt: TGTGCCAGCAGCTTAGTATCCCAGAATGGCTACACCTTC
cdr3_aa: CASSLVSQNGYTF
j_call: TRBJ1-2
v_call: TRBV7-9
clone_size: few
d_call: NA

cdr3_nt: TGTGCCACCCGACCGGGCGGGAGAGGAACCGGGGAGCTGTTTTTT
cdr3_aa: CATRPGGRGTGELFF
j_call: TRBJ2-2
v_call: TRBV24-1
clone_size: many
d_call: TRBD2

cdr3_nt: TGTGCCAGCAGTTTCGGGGGGGGCGTATACTTC
cdr3_aa: CASSFGGGVYF
j_call: TRBJ2-7
v_call: TRBV12-3/TRBV12-4
clone_size: NA
d_call: TRBD2

cdr3_nt: TGTGCCACCGAAGACCGAAGCTCTGGAAACACCATATATTTT
cdr3_aa: CATEDRSSGNTIYF
j_call: TRBJ1-3
v_call: TRBV6-5
clone_size: many
d_call: NA

cdr3_nt: TGCAGTGCTAACGGACCAACGAACACTGAAGCTTTCTTT
cdr3_aa: CSANGPTNTEAFF
j_call: TRBJ1-1
v_call: TRBV20-1
clone_size: many
d_call: NA

cdr3_nt: TGTGCCTGGACAGGGGGCGCGGCAGATACGCAGTATTTT
cdr3_aa: CAWTGGAADTQYF
j_call: TRBJ2-3
v_call: TRBV30
clone_size: many
d_call: TRBD1

cdr3_nt: TGCGCCAGCAGCTTGGCCTACGGACAGTCAAATGAGCAGTTCTTC
cdr3_aa: CASSLAYGQSNEQFF
j_call: TRBJ2-1
v_call: TRBV5-1
clone_size: few
d_call: NA

cdr3_nt: TGTGCCAGCAGTCATCTAAGCACAGATACGCAGTATTTT
cdr3_aa: CASSHLSTDTQYF
j_call: TRBJ2-3
v_call: TRBV25-1
clone_size: few
d_call: NA

cdr3_nt: TGTGCCAGCAGCGTCTACCTTACAAATACGCAGTATTTT
cdr3_aa: CASSVYLTNTQYF
j_call: TRBJ2-3
v_call: TRBV2
clone_size: NA
d_call: NA

cdr3_nt: TGTGCCAGCAGCCAAGGGGTTCGGGTTTCCACAGATACGCAGTATTTT
cdr3_aa: CASSQGVRVSTDTQYF
j_call: TRBJ2-3
v_call: TRBV4-2
clone_size: few
d_call: NA

cdr3_nt: TGTGCCAGCAGTGCGCAGGGGGTAAATGAAAAACTGTTTTTT
cdr3_aa: CASSAQGVNEKLFF
j_call: TRBJ1-4
v_call: TRBV6-1
clone_size: NA
d_call: TRBD1

cdr3_nt: TGTGCCACCAGTGATTGGGCAGGCGGAGAGCAGTACTTC
cdr3_aa: CATSDWAGGEQYF
j_call: TRBJ2-7
v_call: TRBV24-1
clone_size: NA
d_call: NA

cdr3_nt: TGTGCCACGGAGTCGGCAGATACGCAGTATTTT
cdr3_aa: CATESADTQYF
j_call: TRBJ2-3
v_call: TRBV10-3
clone_size: many
d_call: NA

cdr3_nt: TGTGCCAGCAGTTACTCCTCGTGGACCTCCAATCAGCCCCAGCATTTT
cdr3_aa: CASSYSSWTSNQPQHF
j_call: TRBJ1-5
v_call: TRBV6-6
clone_size: few
d_call: NA

cdr3_nt: TGTGCCAGCAGTTTAATGGGAGGCACCGGGGAGCTGTTTTTT
cdr3_aa: CASSLMGGTGELFF
j_call: TRBJ2-2
v_call: TRBV27
clone_size: few
d_call: NA

cdr3_nt: TGCGCCAGCAGACCTGGGACCCAGGGGAGCTACGAGCAGTACTTC
cdr3_aa: CASRPGTQGSYEQYF
j_call: TRBJ2-7
v_call: TRBV5-1
clone_size: many
d_call: NA

cdr3_nt: TGTGCCAGCAGCGTAGAACTTCCGGGCGAGCAGTACTTC
cdr3_aa: CASSVELPGEQYF
j_call: TRBJ2-7
v_call: TRBV9
clone_size: few
d_call: NA

cdr3_nt: TGTGCCAGCAGTTTAGGTAGGGTCCTCTCTGGAAACACCATATATTTT
cdr3_aa: CASSLGRVLSGNTIYF
j_call: TRBJ1-3
v_call: TRBV12-3/TRBV12-4
clone_size: NA
d_call: NA

cdr3_nt: TGCGCCAGCAGGTTTCAGATGAACACTGAAGCTTTCTTT
cdr3_aa: CASRFQMNTEAFF
j_call: TRBJ1-1
v_call: TRBV5-1
clone_size: NA
d_call: NA

cdr3_nt: TGTGCCAGCAGCGTAGGGGGCTACAATCAGCCCCAGCATTTT
cdr3_aa: CASSVGGYNQPQHF
j_call: TRBJ1-5
v_call: TRBV9
clone_size: NA
d_call: NA

cdr3_nt: TGCAGTGCTAGTGGTAGCGGGGGGGCTGACACCGGGGAGCTGTTTTTT
cdr3_aa: CSASGSGGADTGELFF
j_call: TRBJ2-2
v_call: TRBV20-1
clone_size: few
d_call: TRBD2

cdr3_nt: TGTGCCACCAGCAGAGATTTTAACACCGGGGAGCTGTTTTTT
cdr3_aa: CATSRDFNTGELFF
j_call: TRBJ2-2
v_call: TRBV15
clone_size: few
d_call: NA

cdr3_nt: TGCGCCTGCAGCCCCCAGGGACAGGGAGGCAATCAGCCCCAGCATTTT
cdr3_aa: CACSPQGQGGNQPQHF
j_call: TRBJ1-5
v_call: TRBV4-1
clone_size: NA
d_call: TRBD1

cdr3_nt: TGTGCCAGCAGCCGAGACCCGCGGAGTTCCTACAATGAGCAGTTCTTC
cdr3_aa: CASSRDPRSSYNEQFF
j_call: TRBJ2-1
v_call: TRBV5-6
clone_size: NA
d_call: NA

cdr3_nt: TGTGCCAGCAGTTACTGGATTCCGGGACAGGGTTCCTATAATTCACCCCTCCACTTT
cdr3_aa: CASSYWIPGQGSYNSPLHF
j_call: TRBJ1-6
v_call: TRBV6-5
clone_size: NA
d_call: TRBD1

cdr3_nt: TGTGCCACCAGCGGGGGGTTAAAGGCCTACAATGAGCAGTTCTTC
cdr3_aa: CATSGGLKAYNEQFF
j_call: TRBJ2-1
v_call: TRBV24-1
clone_size: few
d_call: TRBD2

cdr3_nt: TGTGCCAGCAGCCAAGATGGGGGTGGGGCTTTCTTT
cdr3_aa: CASSQDGGGAFF
j_call: TRBJ1-1
v_call: TRBV3-1
clone_size: NA
d_call: NA

cdr3_nt: TGTGCCAGCAGCTTATTAGGGACAGGGCAAGAGACCCAGTACTTC
cdr3_aa: CASSLLGTGQETQYF
j_call: TRBJ2-5
v_call: TRBV7-9
clone_size: many
d_call: TRBD1

cdr3_nt: TGCGCCAGCAGAACGCAGATTGAGCAGTTCTTC
cdr3_aa: CASRTQIEQFF
j_call: TRBJ2-1
v_call: TRBV5-1
clone_size: few
d_call: NA